This TCR beta chain was captured in a study of shared clonotypes between healthy human individuals. CDR1 is SGHRS and CDR2 is YFSETQ in the germline V gene. J gave up 2 bases and V 4 bases, and 11 bases lay outside the gene matches. The CDR3 loop spans 16 amino acids. Selected positively for CCR7 and CD45RO-negative, naive CD8 cells excluded terminally differentiated effector memory CD45RA+ cells. Those who donated were healthy HIV-negative adults, with no recent acute infections or vaccinations reported. Sequencing used immunoSEQ multiplex PCR; TCRdb keeps in-frame clones, though not all of them. The data hold hundreds of thousands of clones, with roughly 95% observed a single time.

V and J are TRBV5-1 and TRBJ2-5; 7 positions match TRBD1. Sample: naive CD8+ T cells sorted from blood. The receptor comes from a woman aged 25 to 45 in good health. The CDR3 here is CASSRLPGQHQETQYF. The CDR3 DNA reads as TGCGCCAGCAGCCGGCTCCCGGGACAGCATCAAGAGACCCAGTACTTC.